A single sample is the source of the 23 T cell receptor beta chains below, sequenced in a study of blood T cells in healthy people across ages. Primed by a sample-barcoded 5' primer and a J-beta primer mix, a second PCR proceeded for 7 to 11 cycles. TCRdb itself ran the 5' RACE reads through MiXCR, one entry per CDR3 protein. The sample consists of some 1.5 million distinct CDR3 sequences, roughly 27% of them appearing once. Sequences were obtained from blood. The receptors were sampled from a woman in her twenties or thirties in good health.

This clonotype appeared many times. The chain recombines TRBV10-3 with TRBJ1-4; 7 nucleotides agree with TRBD1. This CDR3 is built from 14 residues. V lost 10 bases, J lost 0 bases, and 5 bases stayed unmatched. Germline CDR1 reads ENHRY; CDR2 reads SYGVKD. Here the CDR3 reads CASRQGTTNEKLFF. DNA of the CDR3: TGTGCCAGTAGACAGGGCACAACTAATGAAAAACTGTTTTTT.

This chain's CDR3 is CASSLPGQGNGNEQFF. Here the CDR3 DNA reads TGCGCCAGCAGCTTGCCCGGACAGGGGAATGGCAATGAGCAGTTCTTC. The J gene is TRBJ2-1, the V gene TRBV5-1; 9 bases are shared with TRBD1. The V segment lost 1 base and the J segment 6 bases; nucleotides outside the gene matches: 8. Germline V gene data show CDR1 as SGHRS and CDR2 as YFSETQ. This CDR3 has 16 amino acids.

The V and J genes are TRBV6-1 and TRBJ1-2; possible D gene TRBD1, 5 bases. Germline V gives CDR1 MNHNS, CDR2 SASEGT. The length of the CDR3 is 12 residues. V lost 7 bases and J lost 4, with 10 bases in between. Here the CDR3 DNA reads TGTGCCAGCATCCAGGGAAGCTATGGCTACACCTTC. This sequence encodes CASIQGSYGYTF.

This chain joins TRBV4-1 and TRBJ1-1; 10 bases are shared with TRBD1. Germline V gene lookup returns CDR1 MGHRA and CDR2 YSYEKL. This CDR3 spans 14 amino acids. After removal of 8 bases from V and 7 bases from J, the junction contained 10 bases not matched to a gene. The CDR3 loop reads CASLGQGGKVEAFF. As DNA, the CDR3 is TGCGCCAGCCTCGGACAGGGGGGAAAGGTTGAAGCTTTCTTT.

This clonotype was detected ten times or more. This chain links TRBV4-1 with TRBJ2-7; TRBD1 matches 9 bases. From germline, CDR1 is MGHRA and CDR2 YSYEKL. This CDR3 is built from 16 residues. The V gene end was trimmed by 3 bases and the J gene end by 5 bases; junction bases not matched to a gene: 11. CDR3 sequence (DNA): TGCGCCAGCAGCCAGGGCCCGGGACAGGGCTACCACGAGCAGTACTTC. Translation gives CASSQGPGQGYHEQYF.

At least ten counts were recorded for this clonotype. The V gene is TRBV6-6, the J gene TRBJ2-7; D might be TRBD1 or TRBD2, each matching 7 bases. V lost 6 bases and J lost 7, with 16 bases in between. In germline, CDR1 is MNHNY, CDR2 SVGAGI (reference sequence). The CDR3 covers 13 residues. The CDR3 nucleotides are TGTGCCAGCAGGGATTACAGGGGAGGGGAGCAGTACTTC. This translates into CASRDYRGGEQYF.

Concerning this clonotype itself: With a much larger clone just one base away, this may be a read error. The chain combines TRBV12-3 or TRBV12-4 with TRBJ2-5; perhaps TRBD2 as D (5 bases). CDR3 size: 14 residues. Deletions cut 5 bases from V and 11 bases from J, with 21 bases between. The CDR3 is CASSRTSRGNEQYF. CDR3 DNA: TGTGCCAGCAGTCGGACTTCGCGCGGCAATGAGCAGTACTTC.

On this clonotype itself: A much larger clone lies a single base off, so this may be a read error. The chain has TRBV10-3 and TRBJ2-1; tentative D call: TRBD1 (5 bases). Germline-derived CDR1 and CDR2 are ENHRY and SYGVKD. V was cut by 7 bases and J by 13 bases, with 20 bases left in between. This CDR3 is 13 amino acids long. CDR3 loop: CAIKGESQETQFF. The DNA of the CDR3 is TGTGCCATCAAAGGGGAAAGCCAAGAGACCCAGTTCTTC.

V is TRBV18 and J is TRBJ2-1, with D possibly being TRBD1 or TRBD2 (5 bases each). Germline CDR1 is KGHSH and CDR2 is LQKENI. Trimming shortened V by 7 bases and J by 6 bases, and 13 bases separated the two germline ends. This CDR3 has 13 amino acids. DNA of the CDR3: TGTGCCAGCTACGCCGGGGCGGCCAATGAGCAGTTCTTC. This codes for CASYAGAANEQFF.

The chain employs TRBV24-1 and TRBJ1-2, with 11 bases identical to TRBD1. The CDR3 length is 15 residues. Trimming removed 3 bases from V and 10 bases from J; junction bases left unmatched: 9. Per germline, CDR1 KGHDR and CDR2 SFDVKD. This CDR3 is CATSDPGQGARDYTF. The CDR3 DNA is TGTGCCACCAGTGATCCCGGACAGGGGGCTCGGGACTACACCTTC.

Notes on this clonotype: A read error may account for a junction end that differs from germline. The V call is TRBV5-6, the J call TRBJ2-6; possibly TRBD1 for D (6 bases). The CDR3 runs 13 residues. The germline gives CDR1 SGHDT, CDR2 YYEEEE. The CDR3 DNA reads as TGTGCCAGCAGCACTCTGGGGGCCAACGTCCAGACTTTC. Translating gives CASSTLGANVQTF.

This clonotype was observed a handful of times. The chain joins TRBV9 to TRBJ1-5; D not resolved. V lost 2 bases, J lost 9 bases, and 12 bases lay in between. Germline V gene sequence: CDR1 SGDLS, CDR2 YYNGEE. The CDR3 totals 13 residues. The CDR3 is CASSVGGEAPQHF. The CDR3 DNA reads as TGTGCCAGCAGCGTGGGCGGGGAAGCGCCCCAGCATTTT. Full variable domain (outside the CDR3, taken from reference TRBV9 and TRBJ1-5): DSGVTQTPKHLITATGQRVTLRCSPRSGDLSVYWYQQSLDQGLQFLIQYYNGEERAKGNILERFSAQQFPDLHSELNLSSLELGDSALYFCASSVGGEAPQHFGDGTRLSIL.

This clonotype has more than one count but fewer than ten. In DNA form, the CDR3 reads TGTGCCAGCAGCCCGCGGGGAGGGGTCGCAGATACGCAGTATTTT. Protein sequence: CASSPRGGVADTQYF. The chain employs TRBV7-8 and TRBJ2-3, with 7 bases aligning to TRBD2. The CDR3 is made up of 15 amino acids. Germline CDR1 is SGHVS and CDR2 is FQNEAQ. The V gene end was trimmed by 5 bases and the J gene end by 4 bases; junction bases not matched to a gene: 9.

The chain is built from TRBV12-3 or TRBV12-4 and TRBJ2-5; D gene uncertain. Trimming removed 3 bases at V and 9 bases at J, with 20 bases between. The length of the CDR3 is 15 residues. The DNA of the CDR3 is TGTGCCAGCAGTTTGAGAGAGCTGTCGGCGGCGTCCCAGTACTTC. It codes for CASSLRELSAASQYF.

The chain couples TRBV24-1 to TRBJ1-2; D ambiguous. Germline V gene sequence: CDR1 KGHDR, CDR2 SFDVKD. The CDR3 has 14 residues. V lost 4 bases and J 1 base, leaving 9 bases between the germline ends. The DNA for the CDR3 is TGTGCCACCAGTGACACTCAACTTAACTATGGCTACACCTTC. The encoded protein is CATSDTQLNYGYTF.

V is TRBV3-1 and J is TRBJ2-3, with TRBD1 identical over 8 bases. V lost 8 bases and J lost 2; bases outside the gene matches: 6. The germline gives CDR1 LGHDT, CDR2 YNNKEL (reference sequence). CDR3 length: 14 residues. The CDR3 coding sequence is TGTGCCAGCGAAACCAGGGGGCTCACAGATACGCAGTATTTT. This codes for CASETRGLTDTQYF.

This clonotype was counted many times. The genes are TRBV6-4 and TRBJ2-3, with D hard to call. V shed 3 bases and J shed 2 bases, with 12 bases lying between them. Germline V gene lookup returns CDR1 MRHNA and CDR2 SNTAGT. The CDR3 extends over 15 amino acids. In DNA form, the CDR3 reads TGTGCCAGCAGTGATTCCCCGGCGTCCACAGATACGCAGTATTTT. As protein: CASSDSPASTDTQYF.

This clonotype appeared a few times. A single base separates this from a much larger clone, so it may be a read error. The chain has TRBV11-1 and TRBJ2-7; D might be TRBD2 (6 bases). Judging by the DNA end, TRBJ2-5 fits better; the J call may be wrong. In germline, CDR1 is SGHAT, CDR2 FQDESV (reference sequence). This CDR3 has 13 residues. The CDR3 spells CASSQTAAGTQYF. The CDR3 DNA follows: TGTGCCAGCAGCCAAACGGCAGCGGGGACCCAGTACTTC.

J is TRBJ1-2 and V is TRBV5-5, with 8 bases fitting TRBD1. Germline lookup yields CDR1 SGHKS and CDR2 YYEKEE (reference sequence). Unmatched junction bases numbered 11, after V lost 0 bases and J lost 4 bases. The CDR3 has 17 amino acids. CDR3 sequence: CASSLGQGATWGYGYTF. The CDR3 DNA reads TGTGCCAGCAGCTTGGGGCAGGGGGCCACTTGGGGCTATGGCTACACCTTC.

This clonotype was counted at least ten times. The chain couples TRBV9 to TRBJ2-7; unclear D gene. Germline assignment: CDR1 SGDLS and CDR2 YYNGEE. The germline V and J ends were trimmed by 0 bases and 5 bases, with 9 bases remaining between them. The CDR3 runs 13 residues. The chain's CDR3 is CASSVAGIHEQYF. Written as DNA, the CDR3 is TGTGCCAGCAGCGTAGCCGGTATCCACGAGCAGTACTTC.

At least ten counts were recorded for this clonotype. The chain combines TRBV29-1 with TRBJ2-1; 12 positions agree with TRBD2. CDR3 length equals 12 residues. V lost 6 bases, J lost 8 bases, and 2 bases stayed unmatched. The germline V gene has CDR1 SQVTM and CDR2 ANQGSEA. The CDR3 reads CSVLAGGHEQFF. The CDR3 DNA follows: TGCAGCGTACTAGCGGGAGGCCATGAGCAGTTCTTC.

This clonotype was detected a few times. DNA for the CDR3: TGTGCCAGCTCACCGGGTTTACGGGAAGCTTTCTTT. Protein sequence: CASSPGLREAFF. J is TRBJ1-1 and V is TRBV18; D not resolved. The CDR3 runs to 12 residues. V lost 3 bases and J lost 8, with 10 bases in between. Germline V gives CDR1 KGHSH, CDR2 LQKENI.

The genes are TRBV5-5 and TRBJ2-1, with 12 bases aligning to TRBD2. Trimming at V came to 1 base and at J to 5 bases, leaving 16 bases not matched to a gene. Germline assignment: CDR1 SGHKS and CDR2 YYEKEE (reference sequence). The CDR3 loop spans 20 amino acids. In DNA, the CDR3 is TGTGCCAGCAGCTTGAGGGTCGGACTAGCGGGATCCAGGGAAAACAATGAGCAGTTCTTC. Translating it yields CASSLRVGLAGSRENNEQFF.